These 21 T cell receptor beta chains came from one sample sequenced in a study of a mutant IDH1 vaccine in newly diagnosed glioma. The time point denotes: week 11, during vaccination. Each dose of the vaccine consisted of 300 ug of mutant IDH1 20-mer peptide, with topical imiquimod. Produced via immunoSEQ multiplex PCR; TCRdb's table is partial and in-frame only. This sample yields about 36,000 clones, of which 80% are seen a single time; about 15% belongs to the top ten. Antigens of these TCRs are unknown. The sequencing used peripheral blood mononuclear cells (PBMCs), collected from a glioma patient whose treatment included an IDH1 peptide vaccine. The receptors originated from a woman aged 30 to 39 with glioma. Some clones in this sample may be carry-over from other donors' samples.

This chain connects TRBV10-2 to TRBJ1-5; D is uncertain. Germline-derived CDR1 and CDR2 are WSHSY and SAAADI. There are 14 residues in the CDR3. Written as DNA, the CDR3 is TGCGCGGTTAAGGACCGCGGTAGCAATCAGCCCCAGCATTTT. Translating it yields CAVKDRGSNQPQHF.

The CDR3 sequence: CASSSEAGGGNEQFF. The DNA of the CDR3 is TGTGCCAGCAGCTCCGAAGCGGGAGGGGGTAATGAGCAGTTCTTC. The chain carries TRBV7-9 and TRBJ2-1, with 10 positions matching TRBD2. CDR1 is SEHNR, CDR2 FQNEAQ, per germline (reference sequence). The ends lost 4 bases at V and 7 bases at J; junction bases unmatched: 7. CDR3 size: 15 residues. The entire variable domain, with the rest obtained from reference TRBV7-9 and TRBJ2-1, is as follows: DTGVSQNPRHKITKRGQNVTFRCDPISEHNRLYWYRQTLGQGPEFLTYFQNEAQLEKSRLLSDRFSAERPKGSFSTLEIQRTEQGDSAMYLCASSSEAGGGNEQFFGPGTRLTVL.

This clone was observed a few times. The V call is TRBV5-4, the J call TRBJ1-1; D gene uncertain. CDR3 length equals 13 residues. Deletions cut 6 bases from V and 0 bases from J, with 9 bases between. Germline CDR1 is SGHNT and CDR2 is YYREEE (reference sequence). The CDR3, as DNA: TGTGCCAGCACCCTAGACCTGAACACTGAAGCTTTCTTT. It encodes CASTLDLNTEAFF.

The chain is built from TRBV11-3 and TRBJ1-2; tentatively, D is TRBD1 (5 bases). The germline V gene encodes CDR1 SGHNT and CDR2 YENEEA. V lost 4 bases to trimming and J lost 4 bases, with 10 bases between them. The CDR3 spans 13 residues. DNA of the CDR3: TGTGCCAGCAGCTCCGACAGAGGCTATGGCTACACCTTC. Translation gives CASSSDRGYGYTF.

The CDR3 protein is CASSSGTGRHEQYF. The CDR3 DNA sequence: TGTGCCAGCAGTTCCGGGACAGGGAGACACGAGCAGTACTTC. The genes are TRBV5-6 and TRBJ2-7; 9 bases align to TRBD1. Germline trimming cut 5 bases from V and 5 bases from J; bases unmatched to any gene: 8. The CDR3 consists of 14 residues. CDR1 and CDR2 from the germline V gene are SGHDT and YYEEEE.

The chain employs TRBV18 and TRBJ2-2; 10 positions agree with TRBD1. The CDR3 length is 15 residues. CDR1 is KGHSH and CDR2 is LQKENI in the germline V gene. J gave up 6 bases and V 3 bases, and 4 bases lay outside the gene matches. In DNA, the CDR3 is TGTGCCAGCTCACCGGGACAGGGGTTTGCCGGGGAGCTGTTTTTT. Amino acids: CASSPGQGFAGELFF.

The CDR3 DNA follows: TGTGCCAGCATGCGAGATACGCAGTATTTT. This encodes CASMRDTQYF. The rearrangement links TRBV2 to TRBJ2-3; D uncertain. The germline V gene has CDR1 SNHLY and CDR2 FYNNEI. Trimming took 7 bases from V and 5 from J, leaving 4 bases between them. This CDR3 region has 10 residues.

V usage is TRBV5-1 and J usage is TRBJ1-3; D is uncertain. Germline CDR1 and CDR2: SGHRS and YFSETQ. CDR3 length equals 15 residues. V was shortened by 4 bases and J by 1 base, with 12 bases between the two germline ends. CDR3 protein: CASSLGVVSGNTIYF. Written as DNA, the CDR3 is TGCGCCAGCAGCCTGGGAGTGGTTTCTGGAAACACCATATATTTT.

This clone was detected once. The chain is built from TRBV12-5 and TRBJ1-1, with 8 bases that match TRBD1. Germline CDR1 LGHNT, CDR2 FRNRAP. V lost 5 bases and J lost 1; bases outside the gene matches: 3. This CDR3 has 14 amino acids. CDR3 protein: CASGGGQGNTEAFF. CDR3 nucleotide sequence: TGTGCTAGTGGTGGAGGACAGGGGAACACTGAAGCTTTCTTT.

As DNA, the CDR3 is TGTGCCAGCAGTTTCGAGGCCCGGGGTGAAGCTTTCTTT. It is translated as CASSFEARGEAFF. The chain combines TRBV27 with TRBJ1-1; no clear D gene. The ends were cut back, 3 bases at V and 7 bases at J, with 12 bases in the middle. The CDR3 is 13 residues long. Germline-derived CDR1 and CDR2 are MNHEY and SMNVEV (reference sequence).

This rearrangement joins TRBV11-2 to TRBJ2-6; the match to TRBD2 covers 9 bases. This CDR3 contains 19 residues. In germline, CDR1 is SGHAT, CDR2 FQNNGV. J gave up 4 bases and V 2 bases, and 12 bases lay outside the gene matches. The CDR3 region is CASSLTSGRPSGGANVLTF. The DNA of the CDR3 is TGTGCCAGCAGCTTAACGAGCGGGAGGCCGTCTGGAGGGGCCAACGTCCTGACTTTC. Full variable domain (outside the CDR3, taken from reference TRBV11-2 and TRBJ2-6): EAGVAQSPRYKIIEKRQSVAFWCNPISGHATLYWYQQILGQGPKLLIQFQNNGVVDDSQLPKDRFSAERLKGVDSTLKIQPAKLEDSAVYLCASSLTSGRPSGGANVLTFGAGSRLTVL.

This clone was counted only a few times. The chain combines TRBV30 with TRBJ1-1; TRBD1 matches at 10 bases. CDR3 size: 17 residues. Germline V CDR1 and CDR2: GTSNPN, SVGIG (reference sequence). After removal of 0 bases from V and 2 bases from J, the junction contained 9 bases not matched to a gene. The CDR3 loop reads CAWSVLDRGPGNTEAFF. CDR3 in DNA: TGTGCCTGGAGTGTATTAGACAGGGGGCCGGGAAACACTGAAGCTTTCTTT.

The chain uses TRBV12-5 and TRBJ2-1; D is uncertain. The length of the CDR3 is 12 residues. Germline V gene sequence: CDR1 LGHNT, CDR2 FRNRAP. V was cut by 5 bases and J by 5 bases, with 7 bases left in between. The CDR3 DNA is TGTGCTAGTGGTGGGAAAAACAATGAGCAGTTCTTC. Protein sequence: CASGGKNNEQFF.

The chain employs TRBV28 and TRBJ1-2, with D perhaps matching TRBD1 (6 bases). CDR1 and CDR2 (germline): MDHEN, SYDVKM. V lost 2 bases to trimming and J lost 0 bases, with 10 bases between them. CDR3 size: 15 residues. CDR3 region: CASSLGQRTNYGYTF. CDR3 nucleotides: TGTGCCAGCAGTTTAGGACAGAGGACTAACTATGGCTACACCTTC.

The rearrangement joins TRBV5-6 to TRBJ1-1; D remains ambiguous. This CDR3 spans 13 amino acids. V was pared by 0 bases and J by 3 bases, with 6 bases between. CDR1 is SGHDT and CDR2 is YYEEEE in the germline V gene. Written as DNA, the CDR3 is TGTGCCAGCAGCTTGGAGAAGGACACTGAAGCTTTCTTT. This encodes CASSLEKDTEAFF.

This rearrangement joins TRBV18 to TRBJ1-5; D is unclear. The CDR3 totals 14 residues. V was pared by 2 bases and J by 3 bases, with 8 bases between. Germline CDR1 reads KGHSH; CDR2 reads LQKENI. Written as DNA, the CDR3 is TGTGCCAGCTCACCATCCGGACCCAATCAGCCCCAGCATTTT. This sequence encodes CASSPSGPNQPQHF.

The chain recombines TRBV28 with TRBJ1-1; 7 positions match TRBD1. Trimming cost V 3 bases and J 0 bases; bases outside gene matches: 13. The CDR3 spans 18 residues. Germline CDR1 is MDHEN and CDR2 is SYDVKM. CDR3 region: CASSFGQGGFTMNTEAFF. The DNA of the CDR3 is TGTGCCAGCAGTTTTGGGCAGGGGGGCTTCACGATGAACACTGAAGCTTTCTTT.

The chain couples TRBV28 to TRBJ2-7; 11 nucleotides match TRBD2. V lost 1 base to trimming and J lost 6 bases; unmatched junction nucleotides: 23. Germline V gene lookup returns CDR1 MDHEN and CDR2 SYDVKM. The CDR3 is made up of 21 amino acids. DNA for the CDR3: TGTGCCAGCAGTTTATCAACCTCCTTTCCTTTTACTAGCGGGAGACGGGGCGAGCAGTACTTC. Residues: CASSLSTSFPFTSGRRGEQYF.

About this clone itself: One end of the junction is discordant with germline, which a read error may explain. The gene calls are TRBV6-1 and TRBJ2-7, with 7 nucleotides matching TRBD2. The CDR3 loop spans 12 amino acids. Germline loops: CDR1 MNHNS, CDR2 SASEGT. CDR3 DNA sequence: TGTGCCAGCAGTGGGGGACTACCGCGCGGTACCTTC. The encoded protein is CASSGGLPRGTF.

This chain links TRBV29-1 with TRBJ2-5; 10 nucleotides match TRBD2. The germline V gene encodes CDR1 SQVTM and CDR2 ANQGSEA. The CDR3 loop spans 15 amino acids. After removal of 2 bases from V and 0 bases from J, the junction contained 3 bases not matched to a gene. The chain's CDR3 is CSVEWLAGDQETQYF. CDR3 in DNA: TGCAGCGTTGAATGGCTAGCGGGGGACCAAGAGACCCAGTACTTC.

Worth noting for this clone: At one of its ends the junction is not consistent with the germline gene, which may arise from a read error. This chain joins TRBV29-1 and TRBJ1-1; D is perhaps TRBD1 (6 bases). Germline V CDR1 and CDR2: SQVTM, ANQGSEA. The CDR3 is made up of 12 amino acids. This chain's CDR3 is CRVEGGGTEAFF. In DNA form, the CDR3 reads TGCAGGGTTGAGGGGGGAGGGACTGAAGCTTTCTTT. Full variable domain (missing parts from reference TRBV29-1 and TRBJ1-1): SAVISQKPSRDICQRGTSLTIQCQVDSQVTMMFWYRQQPGQSLTLIATANQGSEATYESGFVIDKFPISRPNLTFSTLTVSNMSPEDSSIYLCRVEGGGTEAFFGQGTRLTVV.